The 3 T cell receptor beta chains in this list originate from one sample, sequenced in a study of T-cell reconstitution after alpha-beta-depleted transplantation in children. Preparation of the TCRbeta library was carried out with unique molecular identifiers. TCRdb fed the PCR reads into MiXCR, producing one record per CDR3 protein. The profile shows about 870,000 distinct CDR3 sequences, roughly 15% of them singletons. The sequencing here drew on PBMCs, mostly from graft donor cells, taken 360 days after TCRalphabeta/CD19-depleted stem cell transplant. These receptors were obtained from a male patient under 18 who had a stem cell transplant for acute lymphoblastic leukemia, so the T cells may come from the graft donor.

This chain connects TRBV5-6 to TRBJ2-7, with a possible D match to TRBD2 (5 bases). V was pared by 2 bases and J by 3 bases, with 9 bases between. The CDR3 has 13 residues. The germline V gene has CDR1 SGHDT and CDR2 YYEEEE. The CDR3 loop is CASSLRRIYEQYF. The DNA of the CDR3 is TGTGCCAGCAGCTTAAGGAGGATCTACGAGCAGTACTTC.

This clonotype turned up a few times. The genes are TRBV20-1 and TRBJ2-1; D possibly corresponds to TRBD2 (5 bases). V was clipped by 6 bases and J by 0 bases, with 12 bases between them. The CDR3 extends over 14 amino acids. Per germline, CDR1 DFQATT and CDR2 SNEGSKA (reference sequence). The CDR3 bases are TGCAGTGCCCCAGCGGCGAGCTCCTACAATGAGCAGTTCTTC. Translating gives CSAPAASSYNEQFF.

The genes are TRBV12-3 or TRBV12-4 and TRBJ2-7; either TRBD1 or TRBD2 may fit D (5 bases each). The CDR3 is 15 residues long. V was pared by 6 bases and J by 4 bases, with 19 bases between. CDR3 nucleotide sequence: TGTGCCAGCAGCACTCTATGGGGACGGGAATACGAGCAGTACTTC. Translated: CASSTLWGREYEQYF.